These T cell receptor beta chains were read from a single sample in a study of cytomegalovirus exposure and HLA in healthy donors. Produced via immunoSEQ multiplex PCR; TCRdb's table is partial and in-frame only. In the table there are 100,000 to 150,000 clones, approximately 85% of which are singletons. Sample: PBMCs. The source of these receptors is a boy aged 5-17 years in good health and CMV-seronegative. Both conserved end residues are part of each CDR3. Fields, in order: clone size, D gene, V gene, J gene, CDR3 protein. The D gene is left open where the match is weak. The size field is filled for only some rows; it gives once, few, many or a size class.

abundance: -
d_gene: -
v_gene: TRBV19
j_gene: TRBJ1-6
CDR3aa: CASSMGLTEASYSPLHF

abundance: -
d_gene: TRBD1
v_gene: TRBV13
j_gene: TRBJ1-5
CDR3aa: CASSLQGGQPQHF

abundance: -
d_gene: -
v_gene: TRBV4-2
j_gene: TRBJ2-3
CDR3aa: CASSQGLNTDTQYF

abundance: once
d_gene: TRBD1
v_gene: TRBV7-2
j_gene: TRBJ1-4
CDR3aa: CASSAPGQLNEKLFF

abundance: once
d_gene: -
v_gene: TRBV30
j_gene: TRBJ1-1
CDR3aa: CALAQGSFLDTEAFF

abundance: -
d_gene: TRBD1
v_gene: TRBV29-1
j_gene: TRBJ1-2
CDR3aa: CSVRPRGAYGYTF

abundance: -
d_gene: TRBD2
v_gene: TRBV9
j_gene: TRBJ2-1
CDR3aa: CASSGLAGVSYNEQFF

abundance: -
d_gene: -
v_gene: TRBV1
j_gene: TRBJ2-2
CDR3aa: CTSSQEPPPGGELFF

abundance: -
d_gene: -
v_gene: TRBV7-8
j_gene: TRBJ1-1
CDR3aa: CASSLGGSPEAFF

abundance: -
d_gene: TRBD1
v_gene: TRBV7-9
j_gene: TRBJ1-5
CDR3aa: CASTIFMDRNERPQHF

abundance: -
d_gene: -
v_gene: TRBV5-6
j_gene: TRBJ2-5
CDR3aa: CASSSDRTYQETQYF

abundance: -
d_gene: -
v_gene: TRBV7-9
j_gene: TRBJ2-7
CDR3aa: CASSQGETSYEQYF

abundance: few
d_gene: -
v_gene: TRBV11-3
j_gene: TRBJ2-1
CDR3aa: CASSLESTGLNEQFF

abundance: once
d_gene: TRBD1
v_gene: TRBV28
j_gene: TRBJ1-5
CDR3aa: CASSLQGTQPQHF

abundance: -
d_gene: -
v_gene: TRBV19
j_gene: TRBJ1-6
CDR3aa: CASSVLNSPLHF

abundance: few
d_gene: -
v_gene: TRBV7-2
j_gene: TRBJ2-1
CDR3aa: CAISNPGLPHNEQFF

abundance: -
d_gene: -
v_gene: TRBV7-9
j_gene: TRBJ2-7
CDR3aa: CASSLAEGFHEQYF

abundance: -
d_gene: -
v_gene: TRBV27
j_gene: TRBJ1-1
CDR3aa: CASSSPVRSNTEAFF

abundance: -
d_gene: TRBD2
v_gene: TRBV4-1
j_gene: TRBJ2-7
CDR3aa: CATRTSGIFTDEQYF

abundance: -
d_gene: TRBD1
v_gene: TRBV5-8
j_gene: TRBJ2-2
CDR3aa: CASSLGQGNTGELFF

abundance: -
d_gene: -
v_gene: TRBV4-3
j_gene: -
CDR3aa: CASSHYSSSYEQYF

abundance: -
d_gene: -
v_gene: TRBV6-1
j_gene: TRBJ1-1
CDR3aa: CASSFRGQNTEAFF

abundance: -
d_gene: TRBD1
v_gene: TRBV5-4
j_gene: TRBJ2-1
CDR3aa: CASSSRQGHEQFF

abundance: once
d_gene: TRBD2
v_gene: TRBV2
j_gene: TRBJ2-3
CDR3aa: CASTRLAGGRTNTDTQYF

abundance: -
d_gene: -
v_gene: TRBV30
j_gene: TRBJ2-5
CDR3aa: CAWRLAETQYF

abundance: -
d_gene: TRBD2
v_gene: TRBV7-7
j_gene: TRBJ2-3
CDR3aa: CASSRGLAGVIDTQYF

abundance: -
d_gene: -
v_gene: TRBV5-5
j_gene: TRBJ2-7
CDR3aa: CASSLVEAFSYEQYF

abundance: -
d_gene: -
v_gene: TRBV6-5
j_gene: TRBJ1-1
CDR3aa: CASSYGRDGNTEAFF

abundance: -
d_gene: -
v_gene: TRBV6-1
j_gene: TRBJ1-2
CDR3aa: CASRNREPNYGYPF

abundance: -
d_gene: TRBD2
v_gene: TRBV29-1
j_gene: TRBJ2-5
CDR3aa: CSAEWTSGSGVETQYF

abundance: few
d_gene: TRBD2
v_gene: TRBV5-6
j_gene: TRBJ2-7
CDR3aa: CASSLSLAGYEQYF

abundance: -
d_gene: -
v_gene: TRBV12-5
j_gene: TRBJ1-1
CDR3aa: CASGPPPNRDTEAFF